This T cell receptor beta chain was captured in a study of T cells after yellow fever vaccination (dated by TCRdb to between 2018 and 2020). Study-level background: The SMART-Seq v4 Ultra Low Input RNA kit was used to prepare libraries from fractions with low cell numbers. Bulk TCR alpha and beta repertoires were sequenced longitudinally to track T-cell clones before and after primary and booster YFV17D yellow fever vaccination. Two healthy male donors, one aged 18 to 30 and one aged 30 to 40 years, made up the cohort. Blood was drawn at multiple timepoints before and after primary and secondary immunization, with bulk PBMC replicates and cell subsets isolated.

Per the publication, the treatment or condition label means: live attenuated yellow fever vaccine strain. At each blood-draw timepoint, two biological replicates of bulk PBMCs were obtained. PBMCs were isolated from peripheral blood using a standard Ficoll-Paque protocol. TriZol was used to extract RNA from bulk PBMCs, CD4 and CD8 fractions, and dextramer-positive and dextramer-negative fractions. This clonotype occurred a few times. There is no known antigen for this receptor. The record has no base qualities; no much larger clone is one base away. TCR cDNA was synthesized by 5'RACE template switching, which introduced a universal primer site and unique molecular identifiers. cDNA synthesis was primed from both the TCR alpha and TCR beta constant segments. Libraries were amplified in two PCR steps, with sample barcodes and sequencing adapters added in the second step. Sequencing of the libraries was done on either Illumina HiSeq 2500 (2x100 bp) or NovaSeq (2x150 bp). As for the authors' bioinformatics: Reads were demultiplexed and collapsed into UMI consensus sequences with MIGEC, and V(D)J alignment was performed with MiXCR. Vaccine-responding clonotypes were identified with edgeR using replicate PBMC samples, with FDR below 0.01 and a log2 fold change above 5 up to day 15 being required. Each bulk clonotype was labeled CD4 or CD8 based on which sequenced repertoire, CD4 or CD8, contained the clonotype at higher abundance. The public reads were run again by TCRdb, first through fastp at Q25 and then through MiXCR, and only productive beta chains were kept. Records with the same CDR3 protein are collapsed into one entry carrying the most frequent genes and DNA. It is TCRdb's table, rather than the study itself, that gives the V and J calls and clone size. This sample holds some 350,000 distinct CDR3 sequences; 7.5% to 9% were observed only once. The ten top clones hold around 17% of the sample.

Trimming takes 7 bases off V and 1 base off J; junction bases not matched to a gene: 4. CDR1 and CDR2 are drawn from the germline V gene: MGHRA, YSYEKL. Including the terminal cysteine and phenylalanine, the CDR3 comprises 14 residues. The read is trimmed to its CDR3 DNA, 42 bases read in frame from base 1. What the work shows at the level of the full study, not this receptor alone: Computational filtering was needed because FACS-sorted repertoires could contain abundant contaminating clonotypes from the bulk population. After the booster, most clones that had expanded after primary vaccination were detected again (about 95% of CD4 and about 88% of CD8), suggesting broad maintenance of memory. The secondary T-cell response was weaker than the primary response but faster, peaking on day 5 instead of day 15. A small fraction of clonotypes showed up in both the CD4 and CD8 compartments, probably as a result of convergent recombination. Because only a couple of donors were included in the study, the extent to which the findings can be generalized is limited.

The chain is made from TRBV4-1 and TRBJ1-2, with 9 bases aligning to TRBD1. Sample: PBMCs, taken on the day of the first yellow fever vaccination. The sequence came from a man younger than 35 who received the YFV17D yellow fever vaccine. Here is the DNA: TGCGCCAGCAATAACAGGGGGCGTAACTATGGCTACACCTTC. It translates as CASNNRGRNYGYTF.